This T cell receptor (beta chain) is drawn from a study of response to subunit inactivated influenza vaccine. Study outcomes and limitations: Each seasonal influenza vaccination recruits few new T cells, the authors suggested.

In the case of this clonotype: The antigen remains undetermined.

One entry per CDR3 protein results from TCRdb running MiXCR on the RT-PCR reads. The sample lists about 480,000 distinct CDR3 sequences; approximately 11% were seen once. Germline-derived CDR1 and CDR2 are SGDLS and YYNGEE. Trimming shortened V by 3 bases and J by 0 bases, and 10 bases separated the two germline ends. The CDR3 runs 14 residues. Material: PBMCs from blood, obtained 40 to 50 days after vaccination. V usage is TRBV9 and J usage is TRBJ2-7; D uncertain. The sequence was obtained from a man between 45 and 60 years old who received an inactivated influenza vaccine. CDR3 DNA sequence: TGTGCCAGCAGCGAGAGTATGAGCTCCTACGAGCAGTACTTC. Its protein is CASSESMSSYEQYF.